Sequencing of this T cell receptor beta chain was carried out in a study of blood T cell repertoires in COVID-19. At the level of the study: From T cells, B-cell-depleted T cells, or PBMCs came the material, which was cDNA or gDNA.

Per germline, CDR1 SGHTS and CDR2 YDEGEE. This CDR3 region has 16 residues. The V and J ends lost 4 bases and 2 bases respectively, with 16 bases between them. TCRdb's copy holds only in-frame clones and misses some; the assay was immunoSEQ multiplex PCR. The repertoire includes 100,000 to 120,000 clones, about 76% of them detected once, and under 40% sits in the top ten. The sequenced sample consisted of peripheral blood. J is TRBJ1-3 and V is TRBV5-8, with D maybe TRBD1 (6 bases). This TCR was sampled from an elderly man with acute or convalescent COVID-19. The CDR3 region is CASSTRITGTGNTIYF. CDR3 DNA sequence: TGTGCCAGCAGCACAAGAATAACAGGGACTGGAAACACCATATATTTT.